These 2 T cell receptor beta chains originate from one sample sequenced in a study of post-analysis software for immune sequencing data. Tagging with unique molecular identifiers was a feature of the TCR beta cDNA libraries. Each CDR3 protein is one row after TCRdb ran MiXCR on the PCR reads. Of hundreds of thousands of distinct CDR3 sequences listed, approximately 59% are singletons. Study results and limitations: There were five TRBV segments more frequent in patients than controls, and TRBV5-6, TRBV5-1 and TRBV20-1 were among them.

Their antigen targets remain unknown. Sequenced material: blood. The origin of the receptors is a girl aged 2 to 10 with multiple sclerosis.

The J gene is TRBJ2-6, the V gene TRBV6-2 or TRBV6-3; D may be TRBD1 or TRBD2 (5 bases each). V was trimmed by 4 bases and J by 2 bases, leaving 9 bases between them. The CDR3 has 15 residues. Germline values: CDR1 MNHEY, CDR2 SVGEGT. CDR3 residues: CASSFQGAGANVLTF. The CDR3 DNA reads TGTGCCAGCAGTTTTCAGGGAGCTGGGGCCAACGTCCTGACTTTC.

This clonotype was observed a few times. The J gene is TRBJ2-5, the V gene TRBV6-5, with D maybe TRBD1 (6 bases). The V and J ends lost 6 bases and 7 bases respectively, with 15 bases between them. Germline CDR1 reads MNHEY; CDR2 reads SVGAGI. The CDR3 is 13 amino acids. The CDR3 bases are TGTGCCAGCAGCGCCACAGGGACGGGGACCCAGTACTTC. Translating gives CASSATGTGTQYF.